Listed here are 6 T cell receptor beta chains from one sample, sequenced in a study of T cell repertoires in cytomegalovirus infection. TCRdb re-called the reads through MiXCR, storing one row per CDR3 protein. The sample lists some 940,000 distinct CDR3 sequences, approximately 31% occurring once. For these receptors, no antigen is known. The sample was cultured CD8+ T cells from PBMCs, taken from culture after CMV antigen stimulation. The receptors shown here come from a human donor in good health (CMV status not recorded). Some clones in this sample may be carry-over from other donors' samples.

This clonotype was found a few times. The chain recombines TRBV10-3 with TRBJ2-7; possibly TRBD1 or TRBD2 for D (5 bases each). Trimming removed 3 bases from V and 2 bases from J, with 11 bases in between. This CDR3 comprises 14 residues. Germline V CDR1 and CDR2: ENHRY, SYGVKD. CDR3 amino acids: CAISDEGKAYEQYF. For the CDR3, the DNA is TGTGCCATCAGTGATGAGGGGAAGGCCTACGAGCAGTACTTC.

The V and J genes are TRBV10-2 and TRBJ1-5, with D possibly being TRBD1 (5 bases). CDR3 size: 14 residues. Deletions cut 2 bases from V and 5 bases from J, with 10 bases between. Germline V lookup: CDR1 WSHSY, CDR2 SAAADI. This chain's CDR3 is CASSEGGLYQPQHF. DNA of the CDR3: TGCGCCAGCAGTGAGGGGGGGTTATATCAGCCCCAGCATTTT.

In its sample, this clonotype was seen once. V usage is TRBV27 and J usage is TRBJ1-3; D remains ambiguous. The germline V gene has CDR1 MNHEY and CDR2 SMNVEV (reference sequence). V lost 3 bases to trimming and J lost 3 bases, with 9 bases between them. This CDR3 spans 14 amino acids. CDR3 DNA: TGTGCCAGCAGTTTCCGGGCGCTTGGAAACACCATATATTTT. It specifies CASSFRALGNTIYF.

The chain combines TRBV5-5 with TRBJ2-7, with 8 bases aligning to TRBD2. The V gene's germline CDR1 is SGHKS and CDR2 YYEKEE (reference sequence). CDR3 length equals 14 residues. Germline trimming cut 3 bases from V and 4 bases from J; bases unmatched to any gene: 6. The CDR3 DNA reads as TGTGCCAGCAGCTCGCGGGGGGACTTTTACGAGCAGTACGTC. It encodes CASSSRGDFYEQYV.

This clonotype has only a few counts. This rearrangement joins TRBV7-6 to TRBJ2-1; D assignment may be TRBD1 or TRBD2 (7 bases each). The CDR3 consists of 15 residues. V lost 5 bases, J lost 2 bases, and 13 bases lay in between. CDR1 SGHVS and CDR2 FNYEAQ come from the germline V gene. The CDR3 DNA follows: TGTGCCAGCAGCCCAGGGGGGGTACCCTACAATGAGCAGTTCTTC. Translating it yields CASSPGGVPYNEQFF.

This clonotype was seen a few times. This chain joins TRBV6-5 and TRBJ1-5; 8 nucleotides agree with TRBD1. CDR1 is MNHEY, CDR2 SVGAGI, per germline. The CDR3 consists of 15 residues. V lost 4 bases and J lost 3; bases outside the gene matches: 5. The CDR3 DNA follows: TGTGCCAGCAGTTCAGGGGGCCCGCACAATCAGCCCCAGCATTTT. Protein sequence: CASSSGGPHNQPQHF.